This entry lists 10 T cell receptor beta chains sequenced from one sample in a study of CD8 T cells in Susac syndrome. With random hexamers, reverse transcription was performed on about 0.5 to 1 ug of RNA. TCRdb ran MiXCR on the immunoSEQ multiplex PCR reads and lists one entry per CDR3 protein. The sample comprises 250,000 to 350,000 distinct CDR3 sequences, roughly nine tenths of which are singletons, and roughly 0.059% rests with the top ten. The sequenced sample consisted of CD4+ T cells from PBMCs. Source of these receptors: a human donor with multiple sclerosis.

V and J are TRBV9 and TRBJ2-6, with D perhaps matching TRBD2 (7 bases). The CDR3 is made up of 18 amino acids. Germline CDR1 reads SGDLS; CDR2 reads YYNGEE. With 5 bases removed from V and 1 base from J, the gap between germline ends came to 19 bases. CDR3 region: CASRGVGGQSSGANVLTF. The CDR3 bases are TGTGCCAGCAGGGGGGTCGGGGGGCAGAGTTCTGGGGCCAACGTCCTGACTTTC.

The chain carries TRBV11-2 and TRBJ1-2; D unclear. CDR1 is SGHAT, CDR2 FQNNGV, per germline. The CDR3 has 18 amino acids. With 4 bases removed from V and 1 base from J, the gap between germline ends came to 22 bases. The CDR3 here is CASSSIRQGKGDNYGYTF. CDR3 DNA sequence: TGTGCCAGCAGCTCCATCAGACAAGGGAAAGGTGATAACTATGGCTACACCTTC. The full variable domain, its missing parts supplied by reference TRBV11-2 and TRBJ1-2, is EAGVAQSPRYKIIEKRQSVAFWCNPISGHATLYWYQQILGQGPKLLIQFQNNGVVDDSQLPKDRFSAERLKGVDSTLKIQPAKLEDSAVYLCASSSIRQGKGDNYGYTFGSGTRLTVV.

The rearrangement joins TRBV24-1 to TRBJ2-7, with D tentatively TRBD2 (6 bases). Deletions cut 5 bases from V and 6 bases from J, with 13 bases between. The CDR3 extends over 13 amino acids. Germline V gene data show CDR1 as KGHDR and CDR2 as SFDVKD. The CDR3 region has the DNA TGTGCCACCAGTGGTGGGGGGACGGGCGAGCAGTACTTC. Protein sequence: CATSGGGTGEQYF.

The chain links TRBV7-3 to TRBJ2-7; weak D call: TRBD2 (5 bases). Germline V gene data show CDR1 as SGHTA and CDR2 as FQGTGA. The CDR3 sequence is 13 residues long. V shed 5 bases and J shed 6 bases, with 14 bases lying between them. The CDR3 is CASSPSLEGEQYF. The CDR3 nucleotides are TGTGCCAGCAGCCCCTCTCTTGAGGGCGAGCAGTACTTC.

The genes are TRBV20-1 and TRBJ2-2; 10 bases are a match to TRBD2. Germline-derived CDR1 and CDR2 are DFQATT and SNEGSKA (reference sequence). V dropped 5 bases and J dropped 4; count of bases not matched to a gene: 4. There are 14 residues in the CDR3. CDR3 in amino acids: CSASLAGSTGELFF. The CDR3 DNA is TGCAGTGCTTCACTAGCGGGAAGCACCGGGGAGCTGTTTTTT.

This clonotype was counted a single time. CDR3 DNA sequence: TGTGCCTGGGTGGGATTCGATACGCAGTATTTT. This gives the protein CAWVGFDTQYF. The gene calls are TRBV30 and TRBJ2-3; D remains unclear. The germline V gene has CDR1 GTSNPN and CDR2 SVGIG (reference sequence). This CDR3 spans 11 amino acids. Trimming shortened V by 5 bases and J by 6 bases, and 9 bases separated the two germline ends.

This clonotype was recorded once. This chain joins TRBV6-1 and TRBJ1-2; possibly TRBD1 for D (5 bases). The CDR3 contains 15 residues. V gave up 3 bases and J gave up 5 bases, with 16 bases separating them. CDR1 MNHNS and CDR2 SASEGT come from the germline V gene. Here the CDR3 reads CASSEQGRSVYGYTF. The DNA for the CDR3 is TGTGCCAGCAGTGAGCAGGGACGCAGCGTATATGGCTACACCTTC.

CDR3 region: CASSQRASGRTDTQYF. For the CDR3, the DNA is TGCGCCAGCAGCCAAAGGGCTAGCGGTCGCACAGATACGCAGTATTTT. The V gene is TRBV4-1, the J gene TRBJ2-3; 7 nucleotides line up with TRBD2. In germline, CDR1 is MGHRA, CDR2 YSYEKL. This CDR3 region has 16 residues. V trimming: 2 bases; J trimming: 1 base; junction bases outside the gene matches: 6.

The chain links TRBV7-2 to TRBJ2-7; the D is unclear. CDR1 and CDR2 (germline): SGHTA, FQGNSA. The CDR3 extends over 15 amino acids. V lost 5 bases and J 0 bases, leaving 14 bases between the germline ends. This chain's CDR3 is CASSAGSLLSYEQYF. CDR3 in DNA: TGTGCCAGCAGCGCCGGGTCCCTCCTCTCCTACGAGCAGTACTTC.

The J gene is TRBJ2-4, the V gene TRBV5-5, with unresolved D. V was trimmed by 2 bases and J by 0 bases, leaving 12 bases between them. The V gene's germline CDR1 is SGHKS and CDR2 YYEKEE (reference sequence). CDR3 length: 16 amino acids. CDR3 nucleotide sequence: TGTGCCAGCAGCTTCGTGAGTAGCTCAGCCAAAAACATTCAGTACTTC. It encodes CASSFVSSSAKNIQYF.